The rows below give T cell receptor beta chains drawn from one sample of a study of blood T cell repertoires in COVID-19. Data came from immunoSEQ multiplex PCR; TCRdb stores just in-frame clones and leaves some out. The sample holds 220,000 or so clones; more than 85% are singletons and the top ten take about 0.8%. The specimen sequenced was peripheral blood. These receptors came from a man aged 60-69 years with COVID-19, enrolled during active disease. The CDR3 runs from the conserved cysteine through the conserved F or W. D genes are given only for firm matches. Not every row has a clone size; where given, it reads once, few, many or a size class.

>-|TRBV5-4|TRBJ2-1|-
TGTGCCAGCAGCTTGGAGAGTGGGGGCGGTGAGCAGTTCTTC
CASSLESGGGEQFF
>-|TRBV19|TRBJ2-5|TRBD2
TGTGCCAGCTCGCCGGGGGGTGGGACCCAGTACTTC
CASSPGGGTQYF
>-|TRBV27|TRBJ1-3|-
TGTGCCAGCAGTTTATCCGGGACTCGTGACACCATATATTTT
CASSLSGTRDTIYF
>-|TRBV10-1|TRBJ1-1|-
TGCGCCAGCAGTGAGTACGGGAACACTGAAGCTTTCTTT
CASSEYGNTEAFF
>once|TRBV9|TRBJ1-6|-
TGTGCCAGCAGCGCTGGGACTTATAATTCACCCCTCCACTTT
CASSAGTYNSPLHF
>-|TRBV3-1/TRBV3-2|TRBJ2-3|TRBD2
TGTGCCAGCAGCCAACTAGCGGGAGGGAAGACAGATACGCAGTATTTT
CASSQLAGGKTDTQYF
>-|TRBV19|TRBJ1-1|TRBD1
TGTGCCAGTAGACAGGGGGCGCAGAACACTGAAGCTTTCTTT
CASRQGAQNTEAFF
>-|TRBV19|TRBJ2-4|TRBD1
TGTGCCAGTAGTATGACGGCGACAGGGACCGGGTCTTTACGGAGCAAAAACATTCAGTACTTC
CASSMTATGTGSLRSKNIQYF
>-|TRBV19|TRBJ1-2|TRBD1
TGTGCCAGTAGTCGACAGGGTGATGGCTATGGCTACACCTTC
CASSRQGDGYGYTF
>once|TRBV3-1/TRBV3-2|TRBJ2-1|TRBD2
TGTGCCAGCAGCCAAGTCTATAGCGGGGGGAGGAGGAATGAGCAGTTCTTC
CASSQVYSGGRRNEQFF
>-|TRBV4-1|TRBJ2-1|-
TGCGCCAGCAGCCAAGTTTCCAGGGGTTACAATGAGCAGTTCTTC
CASSQVSRGYNEQFF
>-|TRBV28|TRBJ2-1|TRBD2
TGTGCCAGCAGTTTCGCGGGACTAGCGGGAGGGAGTGATGAGCAGTTCTTC
CASSFAGLAGGSDEQFF
>-|TRBV30|TRBJ2-7|TRBD1
TGTGCCTGGAGTGTAGACCCAGGGGGATCGGAGCAGTACTTC
CAWSVDPGGSEQYF
>once|TRBV2|TRBJ2-3|TRBD1
TGTGCCAGCAGTGCTTTTGCGACAGGGGGCGGAGATACGCAGTATTTT
CASSAFATGGGDTQYF
>-|TRBV4-2|TRBJ1-2|-
TGTGCCAGCAGCCAAGACTTCGGCACCACGGAGAATGGCTACACCTTC
CASSQDFGTTENGYTF
>-|TRBV5-1|TRBJ2-7|-
TGCGCCAGCAGCCAGGACAGAGCCTACGAGCAGTACTTC
CASSQDRAYEQYF
>-|TRBV28|TRBJ2-7|TRBD1
TGTGCCAGCAGTTTAGGGACAGGGGGACTCTACGAGCAGTACTTC
CASSLGTGGLYEQYF
>once|TRBV7-2|TRBJ2-3|-
TGTGCCAGCAAAAGAGCTGGCGCCATCCCGGACTTGCAGTATTTT
CASKRAGAIPDLQYF
>few|TRBV10-2|TRBJ2-7|-
TGCGCCAGCAGTGCTGACATTTACTACGAGCAGTACTTC
CASSADIYYEQYF
>once|TRBV27|TRBJ2-7|TRBD1
TGTGCCAGCGGAGCTTACCGACAGGGTCAGCAGTACTTC
CASGAYRQGQQYF
>-|TRBV4-3|TRBJ2-1|TRBD2
TGCGCCAGCAGCGCTAGACTAGCGGCCGAGGGATGGAATGAGCAGTTCTTC
CASSARLAAEGWNEQFF
>-|TRBV10-3|TRBJ1-6|TRBD1
TGTGCCATCAGTGATCCCGGGACAGGGCTTTCACCCCTCCACTTT
CAISDPGTGLSPLHF
>-|TRBV4-3|TRBJ2-4|-
TGCGCCAGCAGCCAAACACAGCTAGCCAAAAACATTCAGTACTTC
CASSQTQLAKNIQYF
>-|TRBV6-5|TRBJ1-4|-
TGTGCCAGCAGTCTGTTCGAAAAACTGTTTTTT
CASSLFEKLFF
>-|TRBV5-1|TRBJ2-3|-
TGCGCCAGCAGTCCTGGACACACAGATACGCAGTATTTT
CASSPGHTDTQYF
>-|TRBV5-1|TRBJ1-2|-
TGCGCCAGCAGTGAACGGGTCGGAGGGTGGTACACCTTC
CASSERVGGWYTF
>-|TRBV2|TRBJ1-3|-
TGTGCCAGCAGCCCCGACAGGCCTACTGGAAACACCATATATTTT
CASSPDRPTGNTIYF
>few|TRBV9|TRBJ1-2|TRBD1
TGTGCCAGCAGCCCTATGGGACAGGGGAGAGCCTATGGCTACACCTTC
CASSPMGQGRAYGYTF
>once|TRBV19|TRBJ1-1|TRBD1
TGTGCCAGTAGCACGGACAGGGGAAGGTTAGGAGCTTTCTTT
CASSTDRGRLGAFF
>-|TRBV4-1|TRBJ1-5|-
TGCGCCAGCACCCCCGGGATCACCACCAGCAATCAGCCCCAGCATTTT
CASTPGITTSNQPQHF
>-|TRBV6-6|TRBJ1-6|-
TGTGCCAGCAGCATAAATCAGGGAGGAAATTCACCCCTCCACTTT
CASSINQGGNSPLHF
>-|TRBV5-4|TRBJ2-2|TRBD2
TGTGCCAGCAGCTTAGGACTAGCGGGAGGCACCGGGGAGCTGTTTTTT
CASSLGLAGGTGELFF
>once|TRBV14|TRBJ2-7|TRBD1
TGTGCCAGCAGCTGGAGCCCGGGACAGATCTACGAGCAGTACTTC
CASSWSPGQIYEQYF
>-|TRBV30|TRBJ2-5|TRBD1
TGTGCCTGGAACGTTGACAGGGTTGAGACCCAGTACTTC
CAWNVDRVETQYF
>-|TRBV10-1|TRBJ1-3|-
TGCGCCAGCAGCTCGACGGGGGTCGGAAACACCATATATTTT
CASSSTGVGNTIYF
>-|TRBV7-2|TRBJ2-7|TRBD2
TGTGCCAGCAGCCATACCCGACTAGCGGGAGGCCACGAGCAGTACTTC
CASSHTRLAGGHEQYF
>-|TRBV6-6|TRBJ1-2|TRBD1
TGTGCCAGCAGTTCCCCGACAGGGGACGGCTACACCTTC
CASSSPTGDGYTF
>once|TRBV5-4|TRBJ2-1|TRBD2
TGTGCCAGCAGCTCCGGGACTAGCGGGAGTTACAATGAGCAGTTCTTC
CASSSGTSGSYNEQFF
>-|TRBV5-8|TRBJ2-5|-
TGTGCCAGCAGCCAGGGCCCATTCCAAGAGACCCAGTACTTC
CASSQGPFQETQYF
>-|TRBV3-1/TRBV3-2|TRBJ2-4|-
TGTGCCAGCAGCCAAGATGTGGCAGTAGGGGGCATTCAGTACTTC
CASSQDVAVGGIQYF
>-|TRBV7-9|TRBJ1-5|-
TGTGCCAGCAGCTTGACCGCAGGGAATCAGCCCCAGCATTTT
CASSLTAGNQPQHF
>once|TRBV29-1|TRBJ1-1|TRBD1
TGCAGCGTTGAGGACAGGGTCACTGAAGCTTTCTTT
CSVEDRVTEAFF
>-|TRBV5-1|TRBJ1-1|-
TGCGCCAGCAGCTTGGAGGGAGTGGGGTTGAACACTGAAGCTTTCTTT
CASSLEGVGLNTEAFF
>-|TRBV5-1|TRBJ2-3|TRBD1
TGCGCCAGTCGGCTCGACAGGGCCACAGATACGCAGTATTTT
CASRLDRATDTQYF
>-|TRBV15|TRBJ2-3|-
TGTGCCACCAGCTCCAGACAGCGCCCTAGCACAGATACGCAGTATTTT
CATSSRQRPSTDTQYF
>-|TRBV18|TRBJ2-7|TRBD1
TGTGCCAGCTCAGGTGGGACAGGGGACGAGCAGTACTTC
CASSGGTGDEQYF
>-|TRBV6-4|TRBJ2-1|TRBD1
TGTGCCAGCAGTGAGGGGCCTAACAGGGGTTATCCGCAGTTCTTC
CASSEGPNRGYPQFF
>-|TRBV27|TRBJ2-1|-
TGTGCCAGCAGTTTAATCTCCGGCTACAATGAGCAGTTCTTC
CASSLISGYNEQFF
>-|TRBV6-2/TRBV6-3|TRBJ2-3|TRBD2
TGTGCCAGCATCCCCGGGACTAGCGGGGGGGCCAGCACAGATACGCAGTATTTT
CASIPGTSGGASTDTQYF
>-|TRBV24-1|TRBJ2-1|TRBD2
TGTGCCACCAGTGATCCGACGGGGACTAGCGGGCTTAATGAGCAGTTCTTC
CATSDPTGTSGLNEQFF
>-|TRBV29-1|TRBJ2-7|-
TGCAGCGTAGATACGACCGGGTTCGGAGCCTACGAGCAGTACTTC
CSVDTTGFGAYEQYF
>-|TRBV29-1|TRBJ1-1|-
TGCAGCGTTGAAGGTGCGCGGGGGCGGATGACTGAAGCTTTCTTT
CSVEGARGRMTEAFF
>-|TRBV11-2|TRBJ2-5|TRBD2
TGTGCCAGCAGTCCCCGGGCCGGACAGCGGGGGACCCGGACCCAGTACTTC
CASSPRAGQRGTRTQYF
>-|TRBV11-3|TRBJ2-1|TRBD2
TGTGCCAGCAGAGATAGCGGGAGGGGCAATGAGCAGTTCTTC
CASRDSGRGNEQFF
>-|TRBV7-9|TRBJ2-1|TRBD2
TGTGCCAGCAGCCCTCTAGCGGGAGTGGGGAATGAGCAGTTCTTC
CASSPLAGVGNEQFF
>-|TRBV18|TRBJ1-1|TRBD1
TGTGCCAGCTCACCACGAGGACAGGGGAAGACTGAAGCTTTCTTT
CASSPRGQGKTEAFF
>-|TRBV7-9|TRBJ2-7|-
TGTGCCAGCAGCTTAACTAGAGTACCCTACGAGCAGTACTTC
CASSLTRVPYEQYF
>-|TRBV11-2|TRBJ2-2|-
TGTGCCAGCAGCTTAGCGGGAGAGGCCGGGGAGCTGTTTTTT
CASSLAGEAGELFF
>-|TRBV6-5|TRBJ2-7|-
TGTGCCAGCAGTTCTACGTTACGACAGGACGAGCAGTACTTC
CASSSTLRQDEQYF